The 29 T cell receptor beta chains presented below share a single source sample, sequenced in a study of vaccination effects on CD4 cells after COVID-19. Their specific antigens are unknown. Produced via immunoSEQ multiplex PCR; TCRdb's table is partial and in-frame only. The repertoire has around 24,000 clones, 60% to 80% of them found once; the top ten carry 16%. Viral peptide pool expansion of antigen-specific CD4+ T cells preceded sequencing in the ViraFEST assay. CD4+ T cells were isolated after around 9 days of culture. The person had PCR-confirmed SARS-CoV-2 infection between March and December 2020. The specimen comprised CD4+ T cells from PBMCs cultured with SARS-CoV-2 spike peptides, sampled before COVID-19 vaccination. The receptor source for this set is a human donor who had a prior SARS-CoV-2 infection.

The chain links TRBV5-4 to TRBJ2-1, with D perhaps assigned TRBD1 or TRBD2 (5 bases each). The CDR3 runs 15 residues. The germline V gene encodes CDR1 SGHNT and CDR2 YYREEE (reference sequence). V was shortened by 4 bases and J by 6 bases, with 17 bases between the two germline ends. The CDR3 bases are TGTGCCAGCAGCCCTGGGACGTCTCGCACCAATGAGCAGTTCTTC. Its translation is CASSPGTSRTNEQFF.

V gene TRBV4-2 combines with J gene TRBJ2-7; D possibly corresponds to TRBD2 (5 bases). From germline, CDR1 is LGHNA and CDR2 YNFKEQ. This CDR3 has 15 residues. The V end lost 4 bases, the J end lost 1 base, and 14 bases lay between the germline ends. The DNA of the CDR3 is TGTGCCAGCAGCCCCACGAGGGTTGTATCCTACGAGCAGTACTTC. It encodes CASSPTRVVSYEQYF.

This clone was counted between two and nine times. The rearrangement links TRBV7-8 to TRBJ1-4; D may be TRBD1 (5 bases). Germline V CDR1 and CDR2: SGHVS, FQNEAQ. With 5 bases removed from V and 8 bases from J, the gap between germline ends came to 18 bases. There are 15 residues in the CDR3. CDR3 loop: CASSPQGTANEKLFF. DNA of the CDR3: TGTGCCAGCAGCCCCCAAGGGACCGCAAACGAAAAACTGTTTTTT.

J is TRBJ1-1 and V is TRBV6-4, with D hard to call. Germline V CDR1 and CDR2: MRHNA, SNTAGT. This CDR3 region has 12 residues. With 6 bases removed from V and 7 bases from J, the gap between germline ends came to 12 bases. The CDR3, as DNA: TGTGCCAGCAGAGGGAGTTCGGGTGAAGCTTTCTTT. Its translation is CASRGSSGEAFF.

In its sample, this clone was seen a few times. The chain joins TRBV11-1 to TRBJ2-7, with TRBD2 matching 14 bases. Germline V gene sequence: CDR1 SGHAT, CDR2 FQDESV (reference sequence). V was pared by 5 bases and J by 5 bases, with 2 bases of the junction left unmatched. This CDR3 is built from 14 residues. The CDR3 is CASSQGLAGDEQYF. Written as DNA, the CDR3 is TGTGCCAGCAGCCAGGGACTAGCGGGAGACGAGCAGTACTTC.

V is TRBV9 and J is TRBJ2-5, with 7 positions matching TRBD2. V gave up 8 bases and J gave up 2 bases; unmatched junction bases: 18. This CDR3 has 17 residues. Germline CDR1 reads SGDLS; CDR2 reads YYNGEE. The CDR3 loop reads CARWKGLTHERQETQYF. The CDR3 DNA is TGTGCCAGATGGAAGGGACTAACCCATGAGAGGCAAGAGACCCAGTACTTC.

V usage is TRBV19 and J usage is TRBJ1-5, with D perhaps matching TRBD1 (6 bases). V gave up 6 bases and J gave up 5 bases, with 17 bases separating them. This CDR3 has 15 residues. Germline lookup yields CDR1 LNHDA and CDR2 SQIVND (reference sequence). In nucleotides, the CDR3 is TGTGCCAGTAGGACAACAGGGCGCCAAGATCAGCCCCAGCATTTT. Encoded protein: CASRTTGRQDQPQHF.

This clone was picked up one time. The V and J genes are TRBV7-2 and TRBJ1-1, with 7 bases aligning to TRBD1. The CDR3 totals 15 residues. J was trimmed by 5 bases and V by 2 bases; bases with no gene match: 8. Germline V gene lookup returns CDR1 SGHTA and CDR2 FQGNSA. CDR3: CASSLNRGPQTEAFF. The CDR3 DNA reads TGTGCCAGCAGCTTAAACAGGGGCCCCCAGACTGAAGCTTTCTTT.

This chain links TRBV28 with TRBJ2-5, with TRBD1 matching over 8 bases. There are 14 residues in the CDR3. Germline CDR1 reads MDHEN; CDR2 reads SYDVKM. J gave up 5 bases and V 4 bases, and 6 bases lay outside the gene matches. CDR3 sequence reads: CASSSGGAGETQYF. As DNA, the CDR3 is TGTGCCAGCAGTTCAGGGGGCGCAGGGGAGACCCAGTACTTC.

This clone appeared a few times. This chain links TRBV12-5 with TRBJ1-3; D is unresolved. The V gene lost 6 bases and the J gene lost 4 bases, with 4 bases spanning the gap. CDR1 LGHNT and CDR2 FRNRAP come from the germline V gene. There are 11 residues in the CDR3. CDR3 amino acids: CASGSGNTIYF. For the CDR3, the DNA is TGTGCTAGTGGGTCCGGAAACACCATATATTTT. Full variable domain (missing parts from reference TRBV12-5 and TRBJ1-3): DARVTQTPRHKVTEMGQEVTMRCQPILGHNTVFWYRQTMMQGLELLAYFRNRAPLDDSGMPKDRFSAEMPDATLATLKIQPSEPRDSAVYFCASGSGNTIYFGEGSWLTVV.

The chain couples TRBV2 to TRBJ2-5; no reliable D call. Trimming stripped 1 base from V and 7 bases from J, with 16 bases between. Germline CDR1 reads SNHLY; CDR2 reads FYNNEI. The CDR3 totals 15 residues. The CDR3 protein is CASSEVPGSMGTQYF. CDR3 DNA: TGTGCCAGCAGTGAAGTTCCAGGTTCAATGGGGACCCAGTACTTC.

Remarks on this clone: A read error may account for a junction end that differs from germline. V gene TRBV4-3 combines with J gene TRBJ2-1; 9 bases map to TRBD2. The CDR3 has 16 amino acids. Germline assignment: CDR1 LGHNA and CDR2 YSLEER. CDR3 residues: CASSQDPAGGNNAQFF. DNA for the CDR3: TGCGCCAGCAGCCAAGACCCAGCGGGAGGCAATAATGCGCAGTTCTTC.

This clone showed up just a few times. The chain recombines TRBV9 with TRBJ1-2; 10 bases align to TRBD1. The CDR3 extends over 15 amino acids. CDR1 and CDR2 (germline): SGDLS, YYNGEE. Germline trimming cut 2 bases from V and 6 bases from J; bases unmatched to any gene: 7. CDR3 loop: CASSVLQTGGNGYTF. DNA of the CDR3: TGTGCCAGCAGCGTCCTCCAGACAGGGGGCAATGGCTACACCTTC.

This clone occurred a few times. The V and J genes are TRBV30 and TRBJ1-3, with D perhaps matching TRBD1 (6 bases). The germline V gene has CDR1 GTSNPN and CDR2 SVGIG (reference sequence). The ends were cut back, 0 bases at V and 2 bases at J, with 8 bases in the middle. CDR3 size: 14 residues. The CDR3 sequence is CAWSVKGAGNTIYF. The CDR3 DNA reads TGTGCCTGGAGTGTAAAGGGGGCTGGAAACACCATATATTTT. Complete variable domain (other parts from reference TRBV30 and TRBJ1-3): SQTIHQWPATLVQPVGSPLSLECTVEGTSNPNLYWYRQAAGRGLQLLFYSVGIGQISSEVPQNLSASRPQDRQFILSSKKLLLSDSGFYLCAWSVKGAGNTIYFGEGSWLTVV.

The genes are TRBV29-1 and TRBJ2-3; TRBD2 aligns across 11 bases. Germline CDR1 and CDR2: SQVTM and ANQGSEA. V dropped 6 bases and J dropped 1; count of bases not matched to a gene: 12. The CDR3 sequence is 17 residues long. CDR3 in DNA: TGCAGCGTGTCAGGGGTAGCGGGAGGGCGAGGCACAGATACGCAGTATTTT. Translating it yields CSVSGVAGGRGTDTQYF.

For this clone: The same CDR3 is also encoded by other DNA sequences in this sample. The chain has TRBV9 and TRBJ2-5, with TRBD1 matching 10 bases. The germline V gene encodes CDR1 SGDLS and CDR2 YYNGEE. There are 13 residues in the CDR3. The J segment lost 7 bases and the V segment lost 3 bases, leaving 3 bases of the junction unmatched. CDR3 coding DNA: TGTGCCAGCAGCGCCGGACAGGGGGGGACCCAGTACTTC. Translating it yields CASSAGQGGTQYF.

The chain has TRBV2 and TRBJ1-4; D may be TRBD1 (5 bases). There are 14 residues in the CDR3. Per germline, CDR1 SNHLY and CDR2 FYNNEI. With 1 base removed from V and 10 bases from J, the gap between germline ends came to 13 bases. The DNA of the CDR3 is TGTGCCAGCAGTGAAGGCAGGGATGGGGGAAAACTGTTTTTT. Its protein is CASSEGRDGGKLFF.

This chain links TRBV30 with TRBJ1-4; 9 bases map to TRBD1. Germline-derived CDR1 and CDR2 are GTSNPN and SVGIG (reference sequence). V lost 3 bases to trimming and J lost 6 bases; unmatched junction nucleotides: 20. The CDR3 has 19 amino acids. CDR3 in DNA: TGTGCCTGGAGCGATAGTACCTGGGACAGGGAAGATGAGGATGAAAAACTGTTTTTT. Its translation: CAWSDSTWDREDEDEKLFF.

The chain has TRBV5-1 and TRBJ1-4; TRBD1 is a possible D gene (6 bases). The germline V gene encodes CDR1 SGHRS and CDR2 YFSETQ. The CDR3 is made up of 15 amino acids. The V end lost 0 bases, the J end lost 8 bases, and 14 bases lay between the germline ends. The CDR3 DNA reads TGCGCCAGCAGCTTGGGTTCAGGGGACCACGAAAAACTGTTTTTT. The encoded protein is CASSLGSGDHEKLFF.

The chain recombines TRBV7-9 with TRBJ2-1; no reliable D call. The CDR3 is 17 residues long. Germline V gives CDR1 SEHNR, CDR2 FQNEAQ (reference sequence). Between the trimmed V and J ends, which lost 5 bases and 4 bases, there was a span of 21 bases. The CDR3 here is CASSPPPRFSAYNEQFF. The CDR3 DNA reads TGTGCCAGCAGCCCGCCCCCCCGCTTTAGTGCATACAATGAGCAGTTCTTC.

This clone was counted only a few times. The chain recombines TRBV10-3 with TRBJ1-3; D unresolved. CDR1 ENHRY and CDR2 SYGVKD come from the germline V gene. This CDR3 has 13 residues. V was shortened by 8 bases and J by 0 bases, with 8 bases between the two germline ends. The CDR3 DNA reads TGTGCCATCGGAAGGACCTCTGGAAACACCATATATTTT. This translates into CAIGRTSGNTIYF.

The chain employs TRBV24-1 and TRBJ2-1, with D hard to call. Trimming pared 4 bases from V and 5 bases from J, leaving 8 bases between. Germline V gene sequence: CDR1 KGHDR, CDR2 SFDVKD. The CDR3 sequence is 13 residues long. CDR3 DNA: TGTGCCACCAGTGAGCCTCGGGACAATGAGCAGTTCTTC. Encoded protein: CATSEPRDNEQFF.

The chain joins TRBV5-1 to TRBJ2-5; possibly TRBD2 for D (6 bases). CDR1 SGHRS and CDR2 YFSETQ come from the germline V gene. The V end was cut by 2 bases, the J end by 4 bases, with 12 bases between. The CDR3 loop spans 14 amino acids. This CDR3 is CASSFGGLGETQYF. Written as DNA, the CDR3 is TGCGCCAGCAGCTTCGGAGGGCTTGGAGAGACCCAGTACTTC.

This chain connects TRBV10-3 to TRBJ2-6; possible D gene TRBD2, 5 bases. The germline V and J ends were trimmed by 8 bases and 0 bases, with 14 bases remaining between them. The CDR3 has 16 residues. Germline CDR1 reads ENHRY; CDR2 reads SYGVKD. The CDR3 DNA follows: TGTGCCATCCAGGACCCCGGGAACTCTGGGGCCAACGTCCTGACTTTC. Amino acids: CAIQDPGNSGANVLTF.

This clone was observed a handful of times. The chain has TRBV7-9 and TRBJ1-1; D remains unclear. Germline V gene sequence: CDR1 SEHNR, CDR2 FQNEAQ (reference sequence). The CDR3 spans 12 residues. V lost 4 bases, J lost 1 base, and 4 bases lay in between. Here the CDR3 reads CASSWGNTEAFF. DNA of the CDR3: TGTGCCAGCAGCTGGGGGAACACTGAAGCTTTCTTT.

This clone was counted between two and nine times. The genes are TRBV2 and TRBJ1-3; D unresolved. V lost 1 base, J lost 0 bases, and 7 bases lay in between. The germline V gene encodes CDR1 SNHLY and CDR2 FYNNEI. This CDR3 spans 15 amino acids. CDR3 bases: TGTGCCAGCAGTGAAGGGCTTTTCTCTGGAAACACCATATATTTT. Translation gives CASSEGLFSGNTIYF. Together with reference TRBV2 and TRBJ1-3, the CDR3 gives the full variable domain: EPEVTQTPSHQVTQMGQEVILRCVPISNHLYFYWYRQILGQKVEFLVSFYNNEISEKSEIFDDQFSVERPDGSNFTLKIRSTKLEDSAMYFCASSEGLFSGNTIYFGEGSWLTVV.

This chain joins TRBV28 and TRBJ2-7; D gene uncertain. The CDR3 loop spans 15 amino acids. V lost 3 bases to trimming and J lost 0 bases, with 12 bases between them. Germline V gene lookup returns CDR1 MDHEN and CDR2 SYDVKM. CDR3 coding DNA: TGTGCCAGCAGTTTTCCCGGGCCTAGCTCCTACGAGCAGTACTTC. It yields the protein CASSFPGPSSYEQYF.

This clone was detected only once. The V gene is TRBV7-9, the J gene TRBJ1-2; D not certain. The CDR3 has 14 amino acids. V lost 4 bases and J lost 3, with 12 bases in between. Germline CDR1 is SEHNR and CDR2 is FQNEAQ (reference sequence). In DNA form, the CDR3 reads TGTGCCAGCAGCTCCCGTAACGAGGACTATGGCTACACCTTC. It yields the protein CASSSRNEDYGYTF. The full variable domain, rest sourced from reference TRBV7-9 and TRBJ1-2, is DTGVSQNPRHKITKRGQNVTFRCDPISEHNRLYWYRQTLGQGPEFLTYFQNEAQLEKSRLLSDRFSAERPKGSFSTLEIQRTEQGDSAMYLCASSSRNEDYGYTFGSGTRLTVV.

This rearrangement joins TRBV7-2 to TRBJ1-6; tentative D call: TRBD1 (6 bases). The CDR3 is 15 residues long. Germline V gives CDR1 SGHTA, CDR2 FQGNSA. Trimming removed 5 bases from V and 9 bases from J, with 17 bases in between. CDR3 bases: TGTGCCAGCAGCCTACAGGGTGTCGAGGCTTCACCCCTCCACTTT. Translation gives CASSLQGVEASPLHF.